The 25 T cell receptor beta chains below were found in one sample sequenced in a study of blood T cell repertoires in COVID-19. The method was immunoSEQ multiplex PCR; TCRdb's version includes in-frame clones alone and lacks a portion of them. The sample holds roughly 160,000 clones, 90% to 95% seen once. The sequenced sample consisted of peripheral blood. These TCRs come from a man aged 45-65 years with acute or convalescent COVID-19.

A note on this clone: The sample has other DNA sequences that encode this CDR3 too. This sequence joins TRBV2 and TRBJ1-6, with unresolved D. Germline CDR1 reads SNHLY; CDR2 reads FYNNEI. The CDR3 totals 14 residues. V was clipped by 0 bases and J by 7 bases, with 7 bases between them. CDR3 protein: CASSEARVNSPLHF. CDR3 coding DNA: TGTGCCAGCAGTGAAGCGCGGGTGAATTCACCCCTCCACTTT. Looking up the rest from reference TRBV2 and TRBJ1-6 gives the full variable domain: EPEVTQTPSHQVTQMGQEVILRCVPISNHLYFYWYRQILGQKVEFLVSFYNNEISEKSEIFDDQFSVERPDGSNFTLKIRSTKLEDSAMYFCASSEARVNSPLHFGNGTRLTVT.

The chain carries TRBV19 and TRBJ2-2, with 7 bases lining up with TRBD1. Germline V gene lookup returns CDR1 LNHDA and CDR2 SQIVND (reference sequence). The CDR3 has 15 amino acids. The V segment lost 6 bases and the J segment 4 bases; nucleotides outside the gene matches: 8. This CDR3 reads CASSQNRGSTGELFF. Written as DNA, the CDR3 is TGTGCCAGTAGCCAAAACAGGGGAAGCACCGGGGAGCTGTTTTTT.

The chain uses TRBV18 and TRBJ2-1; no clear D. Trimming shortened V by 6 bases and J by 7 bases, and 13 bases separated the two germline ends. CDR3 length equals 13 residues. Germline V gives CDR1 KGHSH, CDR2 LQKENI. DNA of the CDR3: TGTGCCAGCTCGAGCGTGGTTGAGAATGAGCAGTTCTTC. Translating gives CASSSVVENEQFF.

The CDR3 region has the DNA TGTGCCAGCATTAGGACAGGGGTCGGGGAGCTGTTTTTT. It translates to CASIRTGVGELFF. This chain connects TRBV7-9 to TRBJ2-2; 9 bases are a match to TRBD1. With 7 bases clipped from V and 7 bases from J, the junction kept 4 bases outside the gene matches. Germline lookup yields CDR1 SEHNR and CDR2 FQNEAQ (reference sequence). The CDR3 is 13 amino acids. The whole variable domain, filled in from reference TRBV7-9 and TRBJ2-2, reads DTGVSQNPRHKITKRGQNVTFRCDPISEHNRLYWYRQTLGQGPEFLTYFQNEAQLEKSRLLSDRFSAERPKGSFSTLEIQRTEQGDSAMYLCASIRTGVGELFFGEGSRLTVL.

The chain carries TRBV6-5 and TRBJ2-7; 8 bases map to TRBD1. The germline V gene encodes CDR1 MNHEY and CDR2 SVGAGI. The trim removed 4 bases at V and 0 bases at J, leaving 5 bases unmatched. The CDR3 is 15 amino acids. This chain's CDR3 is CASSSGTGGSYEQYF. CDR3 nucleotide sequence: TGTGCCAGCAGTTCCGGGACAGGAGGCTCCTACGAGCAGTACTTC.

Regarding this clone: This specimen includes other DNA sequences encoding the same CDR3. The V gene is TRBV18, the J gene TRBJ1-1; unclear D gene. The CDR3 extends over 12 amino acids. Germline loops: CDR1 KGHSH, CDR2 LQKENI. Trimming cost V 1 base and J 5 bases, with 5 bases left between them. CDR3 nucleotide sequence: TGTGCCAGCTCACCACGTACAACTGAAGCTTTCTTT. This translates into CASSPRTTEAFF.

The chain combines TRBV27 with TRBJ2-2; 13 positions match TRBD2. V dropped 2 bases and J dropped 6; count of bases not matched to a gene: 3. Germline CDR1 is MNHEY and CDR2 is SMNVEV (reference sequence). CDR3 size: 16 residues. The chain's CDR3 is CASSLTLAGGPGELFF. The CDR3 DNA reads as TGTGCCAGCAGTTTAACACTAGCGGGAGGGCCCGGGGAGCTGTTTTTT.

The V gene is TRBV19, the J gene TRBJ2-2, with D maybe TRBD1 (6 bases). This CDR3 is 16 amino acids long. Germline CDR1 LNHDA, CDR2 SQIVND (reference sequence). The V gene lost 7 bases and the J gene lost 2 bases, with 17 bases spanning the gap. Here the CDR3 DNA reads TGTGCCAGTAACATTGACGTGACAGGCAACACCGGGGAGCTGTTTTTT. Amino acids: CASNIDVTGNTGELFF.

The chain combines TRBV7-7 with TRBJ2-7; 8 bases match TRBD1. V was pared by 4 bases and J by 5 bases, with 4 bases of the junction left unmatched. The CDR3 contains 13 residues. Germline lookup yields CDR1 SSHAT and CDR2 FNYEAQ (reference sequence). CDR3 protein: CASSSAGGDEQYF. The CDR3 coding sequence is TGTGCCAGCAGCTCGGCAGGGGGCGACGAGCAGTACTTC.

This clone has a handful of counts. The rearrangement joins TRBV5-6 to TRBJ1-6; the D gene is possibly TRBD1 (6 bases). Germline V gene lookup returns CDR1 SGHDT and CDR2 YYEEEE. CDR3 length equals 14 residues. V lost 4 bases to trimming and J lost 10 bases, with 15 bases between them. The CDR3 region has the DNA TGTGCCAGCAGCGGGGGCCCAAGGGGGTCACCCCTCCACTTT. Translated, it gives CASSGGPRGSPLHF.

The genes are TRBV28 and TRBJ2-1, with D unresolved. Trimming cost V 6 bases and J 8 bases, with 17 bases left between them. Germline CDR1 is MDHEN and CDR2 is SYDVKM. The CDR3 loop spans 14 amino acids. Here the CDR3 DNA reads TGTGCCAGCAGCTCTCCCCCCATGCGCGATGAGCAGTTCTTC. This translates into CASSSPPMRDEQFF.

The gene calls are TRBV2 and TRBJ2-7, with TRBD1 identical over 7 bases. The CDR3 spans 13 residues. Germline V lookup: CDR1 SNHLY, CDR2 FYNNEI. Trimming removed 4 bases from V and 7 bases from J; junction bases left unmatched: 7. The CDR3 sequence: CASSGQGLREQYV. The CDR3 region has the DNA TGTGCCAGCAGTGGACAGGGTTTGCGGGAGCAGTACGTC.

The CDR3 nucleotides read TGTGCCAGCAGCCGGGGGGGGGCCACAGATACGCAGTATTTT. It yields the protein CASSRGGATDTQYF. The V and J genes are TRBV11-3 and TRBJ2-3; 8 bases are a match to TRBD2. V was clipped by 5 bases and J by 2 bases; unmatched bases: 3. The germline V gene encodes CDR1 SGHNT and CDR2 YENEEA. The CDR3 runs to 14 residues.

This chain joins TRBV5-1 and TRBJ1-1; D is perhaps TRBD1 (6 bases). Trimming left V 4 bases short and J 1 base short, with 14 bases between. Germline V lookup: CDR1 SGHRS, CDR2 YFSETQ. The CDR3 is made up of 15 amino acids. The CDR3 sequence is CASSESTGPNTEAFF. As DNA, the CDR3 is TGCGCCAGCAGCGAGTCGACAGGACCGAACACTGAAGCTTTCTTT.

The rearrangement links TRBV4-1 to TRBJ2-1; 11 bases fit TRBD1. The CDR3 is made up of 15 amino acids. Germline CDR1 and CDR2: MGHRA and YSYEKL. J gave up 8 bases and V 6 bases, and 9 bases lay outside the gene matches. CDR3 DNA: TGCGCCAGCAGAGAACCGGGACAGGGGGTCCATGAGCAGTTCTTC. As protein: CASREPGQGVHEQFF.

This rearrangement joins TRBV10-2 to TRBJ1-2; unclear D gene. Trimming shortened V by 10 bases and J by 4 bases, and 13 bases separated the two germline ends. The CDR3 is 12 residues long. Per the germline V gene, CDR1 is WSHSY and CDR2 is SAAADI. The CDR3 DNA reads as TGCGCCACCTTAATTACGGGCTATGGCTACACCTTC. Amino acids: CATLITGYGYTF.

CDR3 in DNA: TGTGCCAGCAGCTCCGGGACAGGGAATGAAAAACTGTTTTTT. It translates to CASSSGTGNEKLFF. This chain connects TRBV6-5 to TRBJ1-4, with 9 bases identical to TRBD1. The CDR3 loop spans 14 amino acids. Germline CDR1 is MNHEY and CDR2 is SVGAGI. J was trimmed by 5 bases and V by 6 bases; bases with no gene match: 4.

The chain is built from TRBV7-2 and TRBJ2-2; TRBD2 matches at 8 bases. The CDR3 covers 16 residues. J was trimmed by 5 bases and V by 0 bases; bases with no gene match: 5. Germline CDR1 reads SGHTA; CDR2 reads FQGNSA. The CDR3 coding sequence is TGTGCCAGCAGCTTAGCGCAAGCGGGAGCGACCGGGGAGCTGTTTTTT. This codes for CASSLAQAGATGELFF. Together with reference TRBV7-2 and TRBJ2-2, the CDR3 gives the full variable domain: GAGVSQSPSNKVTEKGKDVELRCDPISGHTALYWYRQSLGQGLEFLIYFQGNSAPDKSGLPSDRFSAERTGGSVSTLTIQRTQQEDSAVYLCASSLAQAGATGELFFGEGSRLTVL.

The V gene is TRBV7-9, the J gene TRBJ1-1, with 9 bases aligning to TRBD1. The CDR3 length is 13 residues. V lost 5 bases to trimming and J lost 6 bases; unmatched junction nucleotides: 4. Germline loops: CDR1 SEHNR, CDR2 FQNEAQ (reference sequence). For the CDR3, the DNA is TGTGCCAGCAGCCGGGGACAGGGCTCTGAAGCTTTCTTT. Translating gives CASSRGQGSEAFF.

This chain connects TRBV19 to TRBJ1-1; TRBD1 agrees at 9 bases. Trimming at V came to 6 bases and at J to 3 bases, leaving 14 bases not matched to a gene. There are 17 residues in the CDR3. The germline gives CDR1 LNHDA, CDR2 SQIVND (reference sequence). The CDR3 DNA is TGTGCCAGTAGAAAAGGGACAGGGAGCCGGTTGGACACTGAAGCTTTCTTT. This encodes CASRKGTGSRLDTEAFF.

The J gene is TRBJ1-5, the V gene TRBV18; the D gene is possibly TRBD1 (5 bases). The CDR3 totals 17 residues. V lost 0 bases to trimming and J lost 1 base, with 13 bases between them. Germline V gene lookup returns CDR1 KGHSH and CDR2 LQKENI. CDR3 loop: CASSPPGGGVSNQPQHF. DNA for the CDR3: TGTGCCAGCTCACCACCTGGGGGGGGAGTCAGCAATCAGCCCCAGCATTTT.

The chain carries TRBV19 and TRBJ1-1, with D possibly matching TRBD1 (6 bases). V lost 4 bases and J 5 bases, leaving 17 bases between the germline ends. CDR1 and CDR2 (germline): LNHDA, SQIVND (reference sequence). CDR3 length: 15 residues. CDR3 sequence: CASSTVQSQGTEAFF. The CDR3 nucleotides read TGTGCCAGTAGTACCGTCCAGTCACAGGGTACTGAAGCTTTCTTT.

This chain uses TRBV7-8 with TRBJ2-1; D gene uncertain. Trimming left V 0 bases short and J 6 bases short, with 21 bases between. Per germline, CDR1 SGHVS and CDR2 FQNEAQ. The CDR3 covers 18 residues. The CDR3 coding sequence is TGTGCCAGCAGCTTAGCGCCGGGTAGACCTCAAGTCGGCAATGAGCAGTTCTTC. This sequence encodes CASSLAPGRPQVGNEQFF.

In the case of this clone: The sample carries other DNA sequences with the same CDR3. The CDR3 DNA sequence: TGTGCCAGCTCGCCGAGACAGAGCTCTGGAAACACCATATATTTT. Translated, it gives CASSPRQSSGNTIYF. The rearrangement joins TRBV18 to TRBJ1-3, with D perhaps matching TRBD1 (5 bases). Trimming shortened V by 6 bases and J by 0 bases, and 12 bases separated the two germline ends. The germline V gene encodes CDR1 KGHSH and CDR2 LQKENI. The CDR3 runs 15 residues.

The chain couples TRBV5-1 to TRBJ2-1; 8 bases match TRBD2. CDR3 size: 20 residues. Germline assignment: CDR1 SGHRS and CDR2 YFSETQ. V lost 4 bases, J lost 0 bases, and 18 bases stayed unmatched. CDR3 bases: TGCGCCAGCAGCCCGGGTAGGTTGAGTAGCGGGGCGACCTCCTACAATGAGCAGTTCTTC. Residues: CASSPGRLSSGATSYNEQFF. The full variable domain, with the rest looked up from reference TRBV5-1 and TRBJ2-1, is KAGVTQTPRYLIKTRGQQVTLSCSPISGHRSVSWYQQTPGQGLQFLFEYFSETQRNKGNFPGRFSGRQFSNSRSEMNVSTLELGDSALYLCASSPGRLSSGATSYNEQFFGPGTRLTVL.